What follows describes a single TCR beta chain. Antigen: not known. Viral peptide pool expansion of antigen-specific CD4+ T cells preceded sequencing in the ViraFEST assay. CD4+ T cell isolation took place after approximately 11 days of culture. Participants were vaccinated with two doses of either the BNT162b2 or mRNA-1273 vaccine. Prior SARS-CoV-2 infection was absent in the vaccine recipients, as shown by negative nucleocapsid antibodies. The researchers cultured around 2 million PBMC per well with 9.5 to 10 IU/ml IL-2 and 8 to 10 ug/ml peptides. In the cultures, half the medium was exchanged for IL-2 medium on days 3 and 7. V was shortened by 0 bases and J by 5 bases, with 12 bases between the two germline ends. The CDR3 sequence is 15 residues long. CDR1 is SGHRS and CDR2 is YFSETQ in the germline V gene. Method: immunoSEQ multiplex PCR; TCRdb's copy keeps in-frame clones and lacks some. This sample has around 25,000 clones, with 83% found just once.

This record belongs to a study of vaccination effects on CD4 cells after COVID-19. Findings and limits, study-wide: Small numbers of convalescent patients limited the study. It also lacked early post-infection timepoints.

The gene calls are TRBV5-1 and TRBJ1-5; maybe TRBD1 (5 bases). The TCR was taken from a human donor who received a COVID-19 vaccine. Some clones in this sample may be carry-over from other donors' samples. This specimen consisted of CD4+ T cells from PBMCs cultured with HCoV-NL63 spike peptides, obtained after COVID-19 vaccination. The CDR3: CASSLGRGSDQPQHF. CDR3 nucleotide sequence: TGCGCCAGCAGCTTGGGTAGGGGCTCAGATCAGCCCCAGCATTTT.